This entry describes one T cell receptor beta chain. The data were obtained in a study of control samples from healthy donors and cancer patients. With 6 bases removed from V and 3 bases from J, the gap between germline ends came to 12 bases. Looked up from germline, CDR1 is MNHEY and CDR2 is SMNVEV (reference sequence). The CDR3 totals 13 residues. Libraries were prepared by immunoSEQ multiplex PCR; TCRdb keeps only in-frame clonotypes and omits some of them. The sample carries about 130,000 clones, 80% to 95% recorded once. The sequence came from a man in his forties in good health. The rearrangement links TRBV27 to TRBJ2-7, with TRBD1 as a possible D gene (6 bases). The sequenced sample consisted of blood. Here the CDR3 DNA reads TGTGCCAGCAGGAGATCACAGGGCTACGAGCAGTACTTC. It specifies CASRRSQGYEQYF.